The entry that follows covers one TCR beta chain sequence. There are 9 residues in the CDR3. Looked up from germline, CDR1 is DFQATT and CDR2 is SNEGSKA (reference sequence). Trimming took 6 bases from V and 8 from J, leaving 7 bases between them. The PCR ran on 60 Vbeta and 13 Jbeta primers. Data came from immunoSEQ multiplex PCR; TCRdb stores just in-frame clones and leaves some out. The sample holds 150,000 to 200,000 clones. The data are from a study of cytomegalovirus exposure and HLA in healthy donors. The TCR originated in a woman aged 60-70 years in good health and CMV-seronegative. The chain joins TRBV20-1 to TRBJ1-2; no reliable D call. The material sequenced was PBMCs. The CDR3 reads CSAPPGYTF. CDR3 sequence (DNA): TGCAGTGCCCCCCCGGGCTACACCTTC.